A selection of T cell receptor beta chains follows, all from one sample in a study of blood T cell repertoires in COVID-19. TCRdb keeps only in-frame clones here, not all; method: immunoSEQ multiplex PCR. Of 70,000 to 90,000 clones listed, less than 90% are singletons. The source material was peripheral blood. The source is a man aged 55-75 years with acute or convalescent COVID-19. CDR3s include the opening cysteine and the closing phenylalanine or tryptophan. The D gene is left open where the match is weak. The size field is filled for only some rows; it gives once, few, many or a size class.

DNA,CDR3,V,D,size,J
TGTGCCAGCAGCTCATCTAGGCTTACCGGGGAGCTGTTTTTT,CASSSSRLTGELFF,TRBV7-3,.,.,TRBJ2-2
TGTGCCAGTAAAAGCGGGAGTGGTTTAAAGACCCAGTACTTC,CASKSGSGLKTQYF,TRBV27,TRBD2,once,TRBJ2-5
TGTGCCAGCAGTTATTGGGGGACTAGCACAGATACGCAGTATTTT,CASSYWGTSTDTQYF,TRBV6-5,.,.,TRBJ2-3
TGTGCCAGCAGCTTGCGCTACACCGGGGAGCTGTTTTTT,CASSLRYTGELFF,TRBV13,.,once,TRBJ2-2
TGTGCCAGCAGTTTTCTGACAGGGACCAACTATGGCTACACCTTC,CASSFLTGTNYGYTF,TRBV27,TRBD1,.,TRBJ1-2
TGCGCCAGCAGCCAAGGGGGCCTCACTGAAGCTTTCTTT,CASSQGGLTEAFF,TRBV4-1,.,.,TRBJ1-1
TGCGCCAGCAGTAGAACGGAGGGGACTGAAGCTTTCTTT,CASSRTEGTEAFF,TRBV10-1,.,few,TRBJ1-1
TGCGCCAGCAGCCTCGACAGCAATTCACCCCTCCACTTT,CASSLDSNSPLHF,TRBV4-1,.,.,TRBJ1-6
TGTGCCAGCAGCTTAAACAGGGACACCGGGGAGCTGTTTTTT,CASSLNRDTGELFF,TRBV11-1,.,.,TRBJ2-2
TGTGCCAGCAGCTCATCCGAACAGGGGGCTACCTCCCACGAGCAGTACTTC,CASSSSEQGATSHEQYF,TRBV7-9,TRBD1,once,TRBJ2-7
TGTGCCAGCAGCCCCATGGGAGGGGAATCACCCCTCCACTTT,CASSPMGGESPLHF,TRBV3-1/TRBV3-2,.,.,TRBJ1-6
TGTGCCAGCACCCTAGGGACAGGGGGAAGCCAAGAGACCCAGTACTTC,CASTLGTGGSQETQYF,TRBV3-1/TRBV3-2,TRBD1,few,TRBJ2-5
TGTGCCAGCAGCCAAGATCTGCAGGGTGAGCAGTTCTTC,CASSQDLQGEQFF,TRBV4-2,.,once,TRBJ2-1
TGTGCCAGCTCCCCAACCGACGGAACGGGTTCCATATATTTT,CASSPTDGTGSIYF,TRBV18,.,.,TRBJ1-3
TGTGCCAGCAGTACTAGGGGGGGCGGCTACACCTTC,CASSTRGGGYTF,TRBV6-5,.,.,TRBJ1-2
TGTGCCAGCAGCCCCCTGCCAGCGGGGGCCTCCACAGATACGCAGTATTTT,CASSPLPAGASTDTQYF,TRBV14,TRBD2,.,TRBJ2-3
TGCGCCAGCAGCCCGGGACAGTCAAATGAAAAACTGTTTTTT,CASSPGQSNEKLFF,TRBV5-1,TRBD1,.,TRBJ1-4
TGTGCCAGCAGTTACGGCCCGAGAAACACCATATATTTT,CASSYGPRNTIYF,TRBV6-5,.,.,TRBJ1-3
TGCGCCAGCAGTGAGTCCCAGGGACTGCAGGACGAGCAGTACTTC,CASSESQGLQDEQYF,TRBV10-1,.,.,TRBJ2-7
TGTGCCACCGGGACTAGCGGGCGAAGGGAGCAGTACTTC,CATGTSGRREQYF,TRBV6-5,TRBD2,.,TRBJ2-7
TGCGCCAGCAGCTTGGCCCCGGGTAGTGGGAACACTGAAGCTTTCTTT,CASSLAPGSGNTEAFF,TRBV5-1,.,.,TRBJ1-1
TGTGCCAGCTCACAAGACAGTACAACTAATGAAAAACTGTTTTTT,CASSQDSTTNEKLFF,TRBV18,.,.,TRBJ1-4
TGTGCCAGCAGCCTCGGGACAGGGGTTATGTACGAGCAGTACTTC,CASSLGTGVMYEQYF,TRBV6-2/TRBV6-3,TRBD1,.,TRBJ2-7
TGTGCCAGCAGTTCGCGGACAGGGTGGACTGAAGCTTTCTTT,CASSSRTGWTEAFF,TRBV27,TRBD1,few,TRBJ1-1